This TCR beta chain was identified in a study of blood T cell repertoires in COVID-19. The wider study: There were acute and convalescent COVID-19 samples, and they came from the United States, Italy and Spain. PBMCs, B-cell-depleted T cells, or T cells were the source of the cDNA or gDNA that made up the material.

CDR1 and CDR2 from the germline V gene are SGHAT and FQNNGV. This CDR3 is built from 15 residues. V gave up 3 bases and J gave up 5 bases; unmatched junction bases: 7. In the source study's methods: It was from reference gene primer amplification that nucleated cell counts were estimated. Libraries were prepared by immunoSEQ multiplex PCR; TCRdb keeps only in-frame clonotypes and omits some of them. The DNA gave D and trimming, while V, J and clone size come from that table. The repertoire holds approximately 78,000 clones, with 70% to 90% as singletons. The sequencing sample was made of peripheral blood. The V and J genes are TRBV11-2 and TRBJ2-5, with TRBD1 matching over 9 bases. This sequence was found in an elderly woman with acute or convalescent COVID-19. This chain's CDR3 is CASSFDRGSSETQYF. The CDR3 DNA reads as TGTGCCAGCAGCTTCGACAGGGGGTCCAGTGAGACCCAGTACTTC.